The clone carrying this T cell receptor (beta chain) has a count of ten or more. The antigen remains unidentified. After template switching added a universal primer site, the resulting cDNA carried unique molecular identifiers. MiXCR, run by TCRdb on the 5' RACE reads, gives a single entry per CDR3 protein. The data show 640,000 or so distinct CDR3 sequences, around 6% seen once. The data were obtained in a study of identical twins. Notes on the study in general: Where beta out-of-frame sequences were concerned, excess twin sharing was weaker. Among out-of-frame alpha sequences shared by twins, low generation probability occurred in excess. Models underpredicted monozygotic twin sharing of out-of-frame TCR alpha.

This TCR derives from a young man in good health. The sequenced sample consisted of naive T cells sorted from blood.

The CDR3 DNA is TGCAGCGTCGCCCTTGGGACCCAGTACTTC. Translating it yields CSVALGTQYF. The chain is built from TRBV29-1 and TRBJ2-5; D is ambiguous. V was pared by 6 bases and J by 7 bases, with 9 bases between. The CDR3 has 10 amino acids. The germline gives CDR1 SQVTM, CDR2 ANQGSEA.